The 22 T cell receptor beta chains given below trace back to one sample, sequenced in a study of blood T cells in healthy people across ages. Primed by a sample-barcoded 5' primer and a J-beta primer mix, a second PCR proceeded for about 7 to 11 cycles. TCRdb processed the 5' RACE reads anew with MiXCR; each CDR3 protein has one entry. The sample yields approximately 580,000 distinct CDR3 sequences, approximately 25% seen once. This sample was also put to use in a study of T cells of mothers and their children.

Sequenced input: blood. Source of these receptors: a boy younger than 18 in good health.

This clonotype was seen only a few times. The chain links TRBV25-1 to TRBJ2-1; D is unresolved. The DNA end lines up better with TRBJ2-5; the J call may be wrong. The CDR3 runs 15 residues. Per the germline V gene, CDR1 is MGHDK and CDR2 is SYGVNS. The CDR3 region is CASSEEEAGRETQYF. The DNA for the CDR3 is TGTGCCAGCAGTGAAGAAGAAGCTGGCCGGGAGACCCAGTACTTC.

This chain links TRBV4-1 with TRBJ1-1; D may be TRBD1 (5 bases). The CDR3 has 13 amino acids. Germline V CDR1 and CDR2: MGHRA, YSYEKL. V lost 0 bases and J lost 6, with 8 bases in between. Written as DNA, the CDR3 is TGCGCCAGCAGCCAAGATGGGGGTGCTGAAGCTTTCTTT. Protein product: CASSQDGGAEAFF.

This clonotype showed up just a few times. This chain links TRBV27 with TRBJ2-1; the match to TRBD1 covers 7 bases. CDR3 length: 15 residues. V shed 6 bases and J 7 bases; nucleotides not matched to a gene: 12. The V gene's germline CDR1 is MNHEY and CDR2 SMNVEV (reference sequence). The CDR3 DNA reads as TGTGCCAGCAGACCGGGACAGACAAATCCTAATGAGCAGTTCTTC. Translated: CASRPGQTNPNEQFF.

V gene TRBV3-1 combines with J gene TRBJ2-1, with D uncertain. Germline V CDR1 and CDR2: LGHDT, YNNKEL (reference sequence). The V end lost 0 bases, the J end lost 6 bases, and 12 bases lay between the germline ends. The CDR3 loop spans 15 amino acids. This CDR3 reads CASSQDPVAFNEQFF. The CDR3 nucleotides read TGTGCCAGCAGCCAAGATCCGGTGGCCTTCAATGAGCAGTTCTTC.

This clonotype was detected only a few times. The chain joins TRBV7-2 to TRBJ2-5; 8 nucleotides match TRBD2. Losses at the gene ends were 5 bases for V and 5 bases for J; bases not matched to a gene: 10. Germline loops: CDR1 SGHTA, CDR2 FQGNSA. CDR3 length: 15 amino acids. The chain's CDR3 is CASSLPGGSMETQYF. The CDR3 DNA is TGTGCCAGCAGCCTCCCGGGAGGGTCCATGGAGACCCAGTACTTC.

The rearrangement links TRBV5-1 to TRBJ2-3; perhaps TRBD1 as D (6 bases). The V gene lost 4 bases and the J gene lost 0 bases, with 15 bases spanning the gap. The CDR3 consists of 16 residues. From germline, CDR1 is SGHRS and CDR2 YFSETQ. DNA for the CDR3: TGCGCCAGCAGCGCCGGGGCAGGGGTCAGCACAGATACGCAGTATTTT. The encoded protein is CASSAGAGVSTDTQYF.

The chain has TRBV20-1 and TRBJ1-2; possible D gene TRBD1, 5 bases. Trimming stripped 5 bases from V and 1 base from J, with 8 bases between. This CDR3 spans 12 amino acids. The germline CDR1 and CDR2 sequences are DFQATT and SNEGSKA (reference sequence). The CDR3 nucleotides read TGCAGTGCTCCAGGGTATAACTATGGCTACACCTTC. Translating it yields CSAPGYNYGYTF.

The V gene is TRBV4-1, the J gene TRBJ2-1, with 7 nucleotides matching TRBD2. CDR3 size: 19 residues. Germline V gene data show CDR1 as MGHRA and CDR2 as YSYEKL. The junction had 12 bases not matched to a gene; V was cut back by 1 base and J by 0 bases. In DNA form, the CDR3 reads TGCGCCAGCAGCCAAGTCGACTTAGCTAGCGGAAGCTCCTACAATGAGCAGTTCTTC. Protein product: CASSQVDLASGSSYNEQFF.

The chain couples TRBV9 to TRBJ2-7; D unclear. The CDR3 loop spans 14 amino acids. The V gene lost 0 bases and the J gene lost 0 bases, with 7 bases spanning the gap. Germline CDR1 and CDR2: SGDLS and YYNGEE. CDR3 nucleotide sequence: TGTGCCAGCAGCGTAGAGGCAGCCTCCTACGAGCAGTACTTC. Residues: CASSVEAASYEQYF.

The J gene is TRBJ2-1, the V gene TRBV4-1; possibly TRBD2 for D (6 bases). V lost 1 base to trimming and J lost 4 bases, with 11 bases between them. This CDR3 contains 15 residues. Per the germline V gene, CDR1 is MGHRA and CDR2 is YSYEKL. CDR3 nucleotides: TGCGCCAGCAGCCAAGGGACTACCCTTTACAATGAGCAGTTCTTC. Translated: CASSQGTTLYNEQFF.

This clonotype was observed at least ten times. The DNA of the CDR3 is TGTGCCAGCAGCCAACGGGGGACAGGGAGGCACGAGCAGTACTTC. Amino acids: CASSQRGTGRHEQYF. The rearrangement joins TRBV3-1 to TRBJ2-7; TRBD1 matches 9 bases. Germline CDR1 and CDR2: LGHDT and YNNKEL (reference sequence). V gave up 2 bases and J gave up 5 bases; unmatched junction bases: 7. The CDR3 loop spans 15 amino acids.

The chain joins TRBV20-1 to TRBJ1-2; D is ambiguous. The germline V gene encodes CDR1 DFQATT and CDR2 SNEGSKA (reference sequence). V was clipped by 5 bases and J by 2 bases, with 15 bases between them. This CDR3 has 14 residues. The CDR3 protein is CSAPSSRLNYGYTF. The CDR3 nucleotides are TGCAGTGCTCCGAGCTCAAGATTGAACTATGGCTACACCTTC.

This clonotype showed up many times. The genes are TRBV3-1 and TRBJ1-1; no clear D gene. CDR1 LGHDT and CDR2 YNNKEL come from the germline V gene (reference sequence). This CDR3 has 14 residues. V was trimmed by 0 bases and J by 0 bases, leaving 5 bases between them. The CDR3 nucleotides are TGTGCCAGCAGCCAAGATCTAATGAACACTGAAGCTTTCTTT. Its protein product is CASSQDLMNTEAFF. The full variable domain, in which reference TRBV3-1 and TRBJ1-1 provide the parts outside the CDR3, is DTAVSQTPKYLVTQMGNDKSIKCEQNLGHDTMYWYKQDSKKFLKIMFSYNNKELIINETVPNRFSPKSPDKAHLNLHINSLELGDSAVYFCASSQDLMNTEAFFGQGTRLTVV.

The chain is built from TRBV7-9 and TRBJ2-5, with 9 bases aligning to TRBD2. The DNA end is a closer match to TRBJ2-1, so the J assignment may be wrong. The CDR3 is made up of 15 amino acids. Germline CDR1 is SEHNR and CDR2 is FQNEAQ (reference sequence). The CDR3 coding sequence is TGTGCCAGCAGCTTGGCTCTAGCGGGGCGGGATGAGCAGTTCTTC. Its protein is CASSLALAGRDEQFF.

The chain combines TRBV6-5 with TRBJ1-5, with D unresolved. Between the trimmed V and J ends, which lost 2 bases and 2 bases, there was a span of 13 bases. CDR3 length: 16 amino acids. Germline CDR1 and CDR2: MNHEY and SVGAGI. CDR3 bases: TGTGCCAGCAGTTACGAGACCCCCGGGGGCAATCAGCCCCAGCATTTT. Residues: CASSYETPGGNQPQHF.

The V and J genes are TRBV20-1 and TRBJ2-3; TRBD2 might be the D (7 bases). CDR1 DFQATT and CDR2 SNEGSKA come from the germline V gene (reference sequence). This CDR3 contains 14 residues. V dropped 1 base and J dropped 3 bases, with 11 bases sitting between them. The CDR3 DNA is TGCAGTGCTAGAGCTGGGGGGGCGACAGATACGCAGTATTTT. Its translation is CSARAGGATDTQYF.

This clonotype was observed a few times. This chain connects TRBV5-5 to TRBJ2-6; D is uncertain. CDR3 length: 17 residues. Trimming shortened V by 4 bases and J by 1 base, and 15 bases separated the two germline ends. The V gene's germline CDR1 is SGHKS and CDR2 YYEKEE (reference sequence). Here the CDR3 DNA reads TGTGCCAGCAGCCCACACTCTCCGAGGTCTGGGGCCAACGTCCTGACTTTC. It is translated as CASSPHSPRSGANVLTF.

This clonotype was detected only a few times. The chain is built from TRBV3-1 and TRBJ2-1, with 13 nucleotides matching TRBD2. The CDR3 is 15 amino acids. Germline loops: CDR1 LGHDT, CDR2 YNNKEL (reference sequence). V was clipped by 4 bases and J by 10 bases; unmatched bases: 7. In DNA form, the CDR3 reads TGTGCCAGCAGCCGAACAGGACTAGCGGGAGACGAGCAGTTCTTC. Its translation is CASSRTGLAGDEQFF.

CDR3 bases: TGCAGTCAAAAAAAACCGGGACCAAACAATGAGCAGTTCTTC. Amino acids: CSQKKPGPNNEQFF. The rearrangement links TRBV20-1 to TRBJ2-5, with D tentatively TRBD1 or TRBD2 (5 bases each). Near its end, the DNA agrees better with TRBJ2-1, so the J call may be wrong. In germline, CDR1 is DFQATT, CDR2 SNEGSKA (reference sequence). This CDR3 is built from 14 residues.

The chain employs TRBV4-3 and TRBJ2-3, with D possibly TRBD2 on 6 matching bases. This CDR3 region has 17 residues. Germline CDR1 LGHNA, CDR2 YSLEER. V lost 4 bases and J lost 0, with 17 bases in between. The CDR3 region is CASSLRRGVPSTDTQYF. The CDR3 bases are TGCGCCAGCAGCCTCAGGAGGGGCGTCCCTAGCACAGATACGCAGTATTTT.

This clonotype was seen at least ten times. V gene TRBV5-1 combines with J gene TRBJ2-7; 9 nucleotides align to TRBD2. Germline V lookup: CDR1 SGHRS, CDR2 YFSETQ. V was clipped by 3 bases and J by 6 bases; unmatched bases: 13. The CDR3 totals 16 residues. CDR3 coding DNA: TGCGCCAGCAGCTGGGATAGCGGGGGAAGCAGCAGCGAGCAGTACTTC. The encoded protein is CASSWDSGGSSSEQYF.

The genes are TRBV20-1 and TRBJ2-5; possibly TRBD2 for D (7 bases). The DNA end lines up better with TRBJ2-1; the J call may be wrong. The CDR3 has 14 amino acids. Germline V gene data show CDR1 as DFQATT and CDR2 as SNEGSKA (reference sequence). The CDR3 DNA reads TGCAGTGCTAGAGATCACGGGGGGCTAAATGAGCAGTTCTTC. Translating gives CSARDHGGLNEQFF.